The T cell receptor beta chain under discussion was sequenced for a study of cytomegalovirus exposure and HLA in healthy donors. General observations from the study: The authors assumed roughly uniform sequencing depth across donors for presence/absence analyses. Several top significant clusters appeared, in a later analysis, to be linked to common viral pathogens.

It was with 60 Vbeta and 13 Jbeta primers that the PCR ran. Sequenced by immunoSEQ multiplex PCR; TCRdb stores in-frame clones only, minus some. The sample includes tens of thousands of clones, about 74% of them seen just once. Trimming cost V 5 bases and J 5 bases, with 12 bases left between them. This CDR3 is built from 13 residues. Germline V gene data show CDR1 as SEHNR and CDR2 as FQNEAQ (reference sequence). This clone occurred once. The target antigen is unknown. The chain uses TRBV7-9 and TRBJ2-5; TRBD1 is a possible D gene (6 bases). What was sequenced was PBMCs. This clonotype was sampled from a man aged 30-40 years in good health and CMV-seronegative. This CDR3 is CASSLRGVETQYF. The CDR3 nucleotides are TGTGCCAGCAGCCTCAGGGGAGTCGAGACCCAGTACTTC.